A single sample is the source of the 8 T cell receptor beta chains below, sequenced in a study of early T cells in non-severe SARS-CoV-2 infection. A single record per CDR3 protein comes from TCRdb applying MiXCR to the 5' RACE reads. The sample carries nearly 60,000 distinct CDR3 sequences, roughly 13% recorded once. Sample: whole blood. These TCRs come from an adult who was a healthcare worker with PCR-confirmed SARS-CoV-2 infection or an uninfected control (not recorded which).

This clonotype came up once. Given the absence of the conserved phenylalanine or tryptophan at the CDR3 end, a read error is likely. The chain joins TRBV6-6 to TRBJ1-1; unclear D gene. Germline-derived CDR1 and CDR2 are MNHNY and SVGAGI (reference sequence). The V and J ends lost 4 bases and 1 base respectively, with 7 bases between them. The CDR3 loop spans 13 amino acids. Here the CDR3 reads CASSSRQNTEAFS. DNA for the CDR3: TGTGCCAGCAGTTCACGACAGAACACTGAAGCTTTCTCT.

The rearrangement uses TRBV5-5 and TRBJ1-4; D gene ambiguous. This CDR3 is built from 13 residues. The germline V gene has CDR1 SGHKS and CDR2 YYEKEE (reference sequence). Trimming cost V 4 bases and J 5 bases, with 9 bases left between them. Written as DNA, the CDR3 is TGTGCCAGCAGCGTCAGCGCGAATGAAAAACTGTTTTTT. This gives the protein CASSVSANEKLFF.

There are many counts of this clonotype. The chain employs TRBV14 and TRBJ1-1; no definite D call. The ends were cut back, 2 bases at V and 1 base at J, with 5 bases in the middle. The CDR3 consists of 13 residues. Looked up from germline, CDR1 is SGHDN and CDR2 is FVKESK. CDR3 region: CASSQQRNTEAFF. CDR3 DNA: TGTGCCAGCAGCCAACAGAGGAACACTGAAGCTTTCTTT.

This clonotype was recorded at least ten times. V usage is TRBV11-2 and J usage is TRBJ2-3; perhaps TRBD2 as D (5 bases). V dropped 1 base and J dropped 2 bases, with 13 bases sitting between them. There are 16 residues in the CDR3. Germline CDR1 is SGHAT and CDR2 is FQNNGV. DNA of the CDR3: TGTGCCAGCAGCTTAGTCAGCCTAGCACACACAGATACGCAGTATTTT. Translation: CASSLVSLAHTDTQYF.

This clonotype has a count of ten or more. V usage is TRBV11-2 and J usage is TRBJ2-3; weak D call: TRBD2 (6 bases). This CDR3 is built from 14 residues. The germline gives CDR1 SGHAT, CDR2 FQNNGV. V lost 5 bases and J lost 3, with 12 bases in between. In DNA, the CDR3 is TGTGCCAGCAGCGGAGCCCGGGAGACAGATACGCAGTATTTT. This encodes CASSGARETDTQYF.

This clonotype was seen a handful of times. The chain joins TRBV28 to TRBJ2-7; D gene uncertain. Germline V gene sequence: CDR1 MDHEN, CDR2 SYDVKM. V lost 3 bases to trimming and J lost 0 bases, with 12 bases between them. This CDR3 is 15 amino acids long. The CDR3 spells CASSLDRLRSYEQYF. In DNA form, the CDR3 reads TGTGCCAGCAGTTTGGACCGGCTCCGCTCCTACGAGCAGTACTTC.

This clonotype was counted a few times. This chain's CDR3 is CASSLTIEGQPQHF. CDR3 bases: TGTGCCAGCAGTCTGACGATAGAGGGTCAGCCCCAGCATTTT. This chain joins TRBV6-5 and TRBJ1-5; D is uncertain. The V gene lost 5 bases and the J gene lost 6 bases, with 14 bases spanning the gap. The CDR3 is 14 residues long. The germline gives CDR1 MNHEY, CDR2 SVGAGI.

The CDR3 reads CASSHGTGRNSPLHF. The DNA of the CDR3 is TGTGCCAGCAGTCACGGGACAGGGCGAAATTCACCCCTCCACTTT. The genes are TRBV6-5 and TRBJ1-6, with 9 positions matching TRBD1. The CDR3 loop spans 15 amino acids. J gave up 7 bases and V 5 bases, and 6 bases lay outside the gene matches. CDR1 is MNHEY and CDR2 is SVGAGI in the germline V gene.